The 10 T cell receptor beta chains below were found in one sample sequenced in a study of blood T cell repertoires in COVID-19. The repertoire was sequenced with immunoSEQ multiplex PCR; TCRdb's copy has only in-frame clones and lacks some. The data show more than 60,000 clones, 70% to 90% seen once. Sequencing used peripheral blood. These receptors were obtained from a man aged 55-75 years with acute or convalescent COVID-19.

The V call is TRBV9, the J call TRBJ2-3; TRBD2 matches at 8 bases. Per germline, CDR1 SGDLS and CDR2 YYNGEE. V dropped 2 bases and J dropped 5; count of bases not matched to a gene: 7. The CDR3 runs to 15 residues. The CDR3: CASSVDSGARDTQYF. For the CDR3, the DNA is TGTGCCAGCAGCGTGGATAGCGGGGCGAGAGATACGCAGTATTTT.

This clone was counted between two and nine times. V usage is TRBV10-3 and J usage is TRBJ1-4, with unresolved D. The CDR3 contains 13 residues. The V and J ends lost 3 bases and 5 bases respectively, with 7 bases between them. Per the germline V gene, CDR1 is ENHRY and CDR2 is SYGVKD. The CDR3 DNA follows: TGTGCCATCAGTGATGGTGGCAATGAAAAACTGTTTTTT. This translates into CAISDGGNEKLFF.

The J gene is TRBJ1-4, the V gene TRBV4-3, with a possible D match to TRBD1 (6 bases). V lost 0 bases, J lost 2 bases, and 10 bases lay in between. CDR1 and CDR2 from the germline V gene are LGHNA and YSLEER. This CDR3 comprises 16 residues. CDR3 protein: CASSQDHRVTNEKLFF. DNA for the CDR3: TGCGCCAGCAGCCAAGATCACAGGGTGACTAATGAAAAACTGTTTTTT.

This sequence joins TRBV30 and TRBJ2-6, with a weak D call TRBD1 (6 bases). CDR1 GTSNPN and CDR2 SVGIG come from the germline V gene (reference sequence). The CDR3 loop spans 16 amino acids. V lost 4 bases, J lost 0 bases, and 13 bases lay in between. The CDR3 region has the DNA TGTGCCTGGATTCACAGGGTAGGCTCTGGGGCCAACGTCCTGACTTTC. Its protein is CAWIHRVGSGANVLTF.

The chain carries TRBV29-1 and TRBJ1-2, with 7 positions matching TRBD1. Germline V CDR1 and CDR2: SQVTM, ANQGSEA. With V trimmed by 7 bases and J by 7 bases, 18 bases remained unmatched. This CDR3 comprises 15 residues. CDR3 in DNA: TGCAGCGGGAACAGGGGTTCCCGTGTAATTACTGGCTACACCTTC. Its translation is CSGNRGSRVITGYTF.

This clone was recorded only once. The CDR3 protein is CSAGAVDTQYF. DNA of the CDR3: TGCAGTGCCGGAGCAGTAGATACGCAGTATTTT. This chain connects TRBV20-1 to TRBJ2-3; no firm D call. Germline CDR1 and CDR2: DFQATT and SNEGSKA (reference sequence). Trimming cost V 6 bases and J 5 bases, with 9 bases left between them. This CDR3 region has 11 residues.

The rearrangement links TRBV4-3 to TRBJ2-1; D unresolved. CDR1 is LGHNA and CDR2 is YSLEER in the germline V gene. V shed 1 base and J shed 0 bases, with 13 bases lying between them. This CDR3 has 17 amino acids. The CDR3 coding sequence is TGCGCCAGCAGCCAAGCTCCTTTTGATAGCTCCTACAATGAGCAGTTCTTC. This encodes CASSQAPFDSSYNEQFF.

This chain joins TRBV19 and TRBJ1-5; D gene uncertain. CDR1 is LNHDA and CDR2 is SQIVND in the germline V gene (reference sequence). The V end lost 5 bases, the J end lost 3 bases, and 8 bases lay between the germline ends. The CDR3 runs 13 residues. The DNA of the CDR3 is TGTGCCAGTAGTGACACTCACAATCAGCCCCAGCATTTT. Translated: CASSDTHNQPQHF.

This clone has a single count. The chain has TRBV5-6 and TRBJ1-1; the D is unclear. The CDR3 is made up of 13 amino acids. V was clipped by 0 bases and J by 4 bases, with 7 bases between them. The germline CDR1 and CDR2 sequences are SGHDT and YYEEEE. The CDR3 coding sequence is TGTGCCAGCAGCTTGGGACTTCGCACTGAAGCTTTCTTT. The encoded protein is CASSLGLRTEAFF. Full variable domain (outside the CDR3, taken from reference TRBV5-6 and TRBJ1-1): DAGVTQSPTHLIKTRGQQVTLRCSPKSGHDTVSWYQQALGQGPQFIFQYYEEEERQRGNFPDRFSGHQFPNYSSELNVNALLLGDSALYLCASSLGLRTEAFFGQGTRLTVV.

This chain connects TRBV11-2 to TRBJ2-3; D is unresolved. Looked up from germline, CDR1 is SGHAT and CDR2 is FQNNGV. Trimming stripped 4 bases from V and 3 bases from J, with 8 bases between. The CDR3 is made up of 13 amino acids. The CDR3 loop is CASSYLTTDTQYF. CDR3 nucleotides: TGTGCCAGCAGCTACCTAACTACAGATACGCAGTATTTT.